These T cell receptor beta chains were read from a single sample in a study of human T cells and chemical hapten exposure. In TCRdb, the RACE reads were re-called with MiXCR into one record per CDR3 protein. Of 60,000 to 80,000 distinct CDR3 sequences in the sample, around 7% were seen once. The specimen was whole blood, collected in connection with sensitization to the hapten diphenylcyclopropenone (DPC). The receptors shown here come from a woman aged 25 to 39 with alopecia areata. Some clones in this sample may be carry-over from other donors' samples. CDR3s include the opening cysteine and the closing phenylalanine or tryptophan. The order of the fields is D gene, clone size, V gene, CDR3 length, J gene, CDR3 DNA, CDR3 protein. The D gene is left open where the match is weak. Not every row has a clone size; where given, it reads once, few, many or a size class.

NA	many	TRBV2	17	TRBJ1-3	TGTGCCAGCAGTGAATCCAGGCAGGGGCTCTCTGGAAACACCATATATTTT	CASSESRQGLSGNTIYF
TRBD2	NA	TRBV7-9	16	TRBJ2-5	TGTGCCAGCAGCCCCGGTTCTAGCGGGGGACGAGAGACCCAGTACTTC	CASSPGSSGGRETQYF
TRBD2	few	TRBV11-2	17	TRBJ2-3	TGTGCCAGCAGCTTTAGTGTTGGGGGACTAGTCAGAGATACGCAGTATTTT	CASSFSVGGLVRDTQYF
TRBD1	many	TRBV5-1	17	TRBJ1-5	TGCGCCAGCAGCTTGGTCCCGGGACAGGGGGCTCCTGGGCCCCAGCATTTT	CASSLVPGQGAPGPQHF
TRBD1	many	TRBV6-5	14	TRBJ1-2	TGTGCCAGCAGAAGACAGGGTGTAGACTATGGCTACACCTTC	CASRRQGVDYGYTF
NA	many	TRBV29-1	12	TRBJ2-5	TGCAGCGTCCAGGCACTTAGGGGGACCCAGTACTTC	CSVQALRGTQYF
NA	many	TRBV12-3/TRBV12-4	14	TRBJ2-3	TGTGCCAGCAGAGGGGCCATGGGCACAGATACGCAGTATTTT	CASRGAMGTDTQYF
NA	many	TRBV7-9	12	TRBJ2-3	TGTGCCAGCAGCTTCCACACAGATACGCAGTATTTT	CASSFHTDTQYF
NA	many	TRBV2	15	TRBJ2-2	TGTGCCAGCACCGAGAGGGGCCTCAACACCGGGGAGCTGTTTTTT	CASTERGLNTGELFF
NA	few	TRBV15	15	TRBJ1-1	TGTGCCACCAGCAGAGGCTTCTTCTCGGGCACTGAAGCTTTCTTT	CATSRGFFSGTEAFF
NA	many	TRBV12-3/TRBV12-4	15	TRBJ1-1	TGTGCCAGCAACCCCTCGGGGGGTGGGTGGACTGAAGCTTTCTTT	CASNPSGGGWTEAFF
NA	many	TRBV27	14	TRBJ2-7	TGTGCCAGCAGTATTCGCGCACAGGGCTACGAGCAGTACTTC	CASSIRAQGYEQYF
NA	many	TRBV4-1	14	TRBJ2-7	TGCGCCAGCAGCTCGCGGGCTCTTTCCTACGAGCAGTACTTC	CASSSRALSYEQYF
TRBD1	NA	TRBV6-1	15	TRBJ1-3	TGTGCCAGCAGGACCGGGACAGGGAACGGAAACACCATATATTTT	CASRTGTGNGNTIYF
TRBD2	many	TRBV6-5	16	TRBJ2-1	TGTGCCAGCAGTTACTCTCAGCGGGGGGCCTACAATGAGCAGTTCTTC	CASSYSQRGAYNEQFF
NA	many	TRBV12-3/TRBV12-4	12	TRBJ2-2	TGTGCCAGCAGTTTGGTCTCCGGGGAGCTGTTTTTT	CASSLVSGELFF
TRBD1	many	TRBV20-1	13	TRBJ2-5	TGCAGTGCTAGGTGGACAGGGGAGGAGACCCAGTACTTC	CSARWTGEETQYF
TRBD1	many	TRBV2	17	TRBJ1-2	TGTGCCAGCAGTGAAGAAAGGGGGCGAAAGATTTCCTATGGCTACACCTTC	CASSEERGRKISYGYTF
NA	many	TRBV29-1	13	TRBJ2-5	TGCAGCGTTGACGGGGGACAGTTGGAGACCCAGTACTTC	CSVDGGQLETQYF
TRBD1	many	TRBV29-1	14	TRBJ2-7	TGCAGCGTTGGTTCGGGGACAGGGTTAGACGAGCAGTACTTC	CSVGSGTGLDEQYF
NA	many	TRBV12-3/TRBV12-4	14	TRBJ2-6	TGTGCCAGCATCTACGGTAAAACGGCCAACGTCCTGACTTTC	CASIYGKTANVLTF
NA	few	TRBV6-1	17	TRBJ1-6	TGTGCCAGCAGTCGAACCGAGAGATTGGACATTCATCCACCCCTCCACTTT	CASSRTERLDIHPPLHF
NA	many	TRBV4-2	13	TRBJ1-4	TGTGCCAGCGGCGACAGGAAAGCTGAAAAACTGTTTTTT	CASGDRKAEKLFF
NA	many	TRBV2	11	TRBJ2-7	TGTGCCATCACGAGCTCCTACGAGCAGTACTTC	CAITSSYEQYF
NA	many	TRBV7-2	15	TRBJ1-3	TGTGCCAGCAGGTTGGCCTCCAACGTAGGAAACACCATATATTTT	CASRLASNVGNTIYF
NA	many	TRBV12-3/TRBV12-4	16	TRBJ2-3	TGTGCCAGCAGTTTAGCGCAGGGATCAGGCACAGATACGCAGTATTTT	CASSLAQGSGTDTQYF
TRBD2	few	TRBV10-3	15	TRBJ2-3	TGTGCCATCAAAACGACTAGCGGGGGGGCAGATACGCAGTATTTT	CAIKTTSGGADTQYF
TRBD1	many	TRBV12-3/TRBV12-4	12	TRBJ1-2	TGTGCCAGCAGTTTCCCAGGGGGACGCTACACCTTC	CASSFPGGRYTF
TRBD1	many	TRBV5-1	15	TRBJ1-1	TGCGCCAGCAGCCAGCGACAGGGCTCGAACACTGAAGCTTTCTTT	CASSQRQGSNTEAFF
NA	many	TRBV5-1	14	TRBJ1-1	TGCGCCAGCAGCTTGAATACAGGTATGACTGAAGCTTTCTTT	CASSLNTGMTEAFF
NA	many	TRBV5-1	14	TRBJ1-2	TGCGCCAGCAGCCCGGACAGCGGCCCCTATGGCTACACCTTC	CASSPDSGPYGYTF
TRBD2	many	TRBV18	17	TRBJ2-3	TGTGCCAGCTCACCGTATCGACCGGGACTAGCCACAGATACGCAGTATTTT	CASSPYRPGLATDTQYF
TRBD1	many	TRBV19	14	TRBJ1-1	TGTGCCAGTAGTAGGGACAGCATGAACACTGAAGCTTTCTTT	CASSRDSMNTEAFF
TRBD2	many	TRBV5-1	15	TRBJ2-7	TGCGCCAGCAGCCGCGGGGGTCAGTTCTCCTACGAGCAGTACTTC	CASSRGGQFSYEQYF
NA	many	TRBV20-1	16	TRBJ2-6	TGCAGTGCCCGTGGACAGACGGAGGCTGGGGCCAACGTCCTGACTTTC	CSARGQTEAGANVLTF
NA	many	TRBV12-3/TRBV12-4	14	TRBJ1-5	TGTGCCAGCAGCAGGGATTCATTTTATCAGCCCCAGCATTTT	CASSRDSFYQPQHF
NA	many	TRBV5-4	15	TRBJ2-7	TGTGCCAGCAGCTTGGACTCAGGGAGTACCTACGAGCAGTACTTC	CASSLDSGSTYEQYF
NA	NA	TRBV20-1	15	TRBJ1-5	TGCAGTGCTAGGGAGCAGGGTGAGGCCCGTCAGCCCCAGCATTTT	CSAREQGEARQPQHF
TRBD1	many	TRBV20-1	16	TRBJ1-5	TGCAGTGCTAGAGGGGGGACAGGGGAGGTGGAACAGCCCCAGCATTTT	CSARGGTGEVEQPQHF
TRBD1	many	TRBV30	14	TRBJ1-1	TGTGCCTGGACTATAAGGGACAGGGGGACTGAAGCTTTCTTT	CAWTIRDRGTEAFF
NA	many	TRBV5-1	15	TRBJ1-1	TGCGCCAGCAGCTTGGCCGAGCGAGGGGGCACTGAAGCTTTCTTT	CASSLAERGGTEAFF
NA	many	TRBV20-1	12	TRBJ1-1	TGCAGTGCTACCAGCTCGGACACTGAAGCTTTCTTT	CSATSSDTEAFF
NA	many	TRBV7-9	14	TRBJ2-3	TGTGCCAGCAGCGGACAGCCCGAACCAGATACGCAGTATTTT	CASSGQPEPDTQYF
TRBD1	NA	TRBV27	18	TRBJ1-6	TGTGCCAGCAGTTCGATGGATTACTGGACAGGCCTGAATTCACCCCTCCACTTT	CASSSMDYWTGLNSPLHF
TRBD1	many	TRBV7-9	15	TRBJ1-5	TGTGCCAGCAGCGAAGGGACAGGGCCTAATCAGCCCCAGCATTTT	CASSEGTGPNQPQHF
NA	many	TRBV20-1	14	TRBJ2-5	TGCAGTGCTAGAGAGGGGGGGGGCCTAGAGACCCAGTACTTC	CSAREGGGLETQYF
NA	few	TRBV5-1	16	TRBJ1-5	TGCGCCAGCAGCTTGGGGACTCCAAATAGCAATCAGCCCCAGCATTTT	CASSLGTPNSNQPQHF
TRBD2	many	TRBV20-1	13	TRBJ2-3	TGCAGTGCTAGACCCGGACTAGCGGGTACGCAGTATTTT	CSARPGLAGTQYF
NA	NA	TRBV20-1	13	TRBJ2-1	TGCAGTGCTAGCGGGTCTCCCTACAATGAGCAGTTCTTC	CSASGSPYNEQFF
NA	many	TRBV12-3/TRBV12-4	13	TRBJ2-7	TGTGCCAGCAGGTCTGGACGGGACCACGAGCAGTACTTC	CASRSGRDHEQYF
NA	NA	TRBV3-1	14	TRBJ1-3	TGTGCCAGCAGCTCCTCAGGCTCTGGAAACACCATATATTTT	CASSSSGSGNTIYF
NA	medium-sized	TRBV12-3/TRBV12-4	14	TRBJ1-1	TGTGCCAGCAGTACCAGGGGCGACACCTCTGAAGCTTTCTTT	CASSTRGDTSEAFF
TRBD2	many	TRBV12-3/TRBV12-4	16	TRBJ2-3	TGTGCCAGCAGTCTCGGGCTAGCGGGGGGCGGGGATACGCAGTATTTT	CASSLGLAGGGDTQYF
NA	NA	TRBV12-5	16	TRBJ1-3	TGTGCTAGTGGTTTGGGGCAGGGAATCGCTGGAAACACCATATATTTT	CASGLGQGIAGNTIYF
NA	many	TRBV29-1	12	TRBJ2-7	TGCAGCGTTATGACACACTCCTACGAGCAGTACTTC	CSVMTHSYEQYF
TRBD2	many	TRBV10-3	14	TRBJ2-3	TGTGCCGCCCGACTAGCGGGGCGGGGAGATACGCAGTATTTT	CAARLAGRGDTQYF
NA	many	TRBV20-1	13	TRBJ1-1	TGCAGTGCTAGAGGAGGCGGGGGGCTCGAAGCTTTCTTT	CSARGGGGLEAFF
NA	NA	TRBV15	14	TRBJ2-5	TGTGCCACCAGCAGAGATCACAGGGAAGAGACCCAGTACTTC	CATSRDHREETQYF
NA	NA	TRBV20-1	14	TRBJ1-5	TGCAGTGCTAGAGATGTCGGACGGAATCAGCCCCAGCATTTT	CSARDVGRNQPQHF
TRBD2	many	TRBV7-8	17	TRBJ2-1	TGTGCCAGCAGCTTAGGCTGGACTAGCGGGGGGGACAATGAGCAGTTCTTC	CASSLGWTSGGDNEQFF